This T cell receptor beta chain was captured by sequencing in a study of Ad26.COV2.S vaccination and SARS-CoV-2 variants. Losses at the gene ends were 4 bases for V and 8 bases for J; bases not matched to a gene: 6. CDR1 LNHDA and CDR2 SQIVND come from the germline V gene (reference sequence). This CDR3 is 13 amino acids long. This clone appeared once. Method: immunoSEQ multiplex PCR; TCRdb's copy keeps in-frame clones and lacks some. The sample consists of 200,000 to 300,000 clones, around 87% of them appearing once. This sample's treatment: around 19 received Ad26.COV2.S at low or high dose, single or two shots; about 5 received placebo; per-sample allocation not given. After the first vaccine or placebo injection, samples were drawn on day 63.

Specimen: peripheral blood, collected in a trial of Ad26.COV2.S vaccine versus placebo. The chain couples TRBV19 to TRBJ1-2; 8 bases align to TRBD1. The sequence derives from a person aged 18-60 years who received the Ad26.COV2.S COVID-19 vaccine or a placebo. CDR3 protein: CASSTRTGSGYTF. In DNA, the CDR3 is TGTGCCAGTAGTACCCGGACAGGGTCCGGCTACACCTTC.